The T cell receptor beta chain under discussion was sequenced for a study of T cell repertoires in cytomegalovirus infection. Across the whole study: The public TCR beta signatures pointed to both CMV infection and matching HLA type.

After removal of 5 bases from V and 12 bases from J, the junction contained 11 bases not matched to a gene. Germline loops: CDR1 SEHNR, CDR2 FQNEAQ (reference sequence). The CDR3 is 14 amino acids. TCRdb used MiXCR to reprocess the reads, holding one entry per CDR3 protein. The data show about 74,000 distinct CDR3 sequences, about 30% seen once. This clonotype was found many times. Its cognate antigen is unknown. Sequences were derived from CD8+ T cells from cultured PBMCs, sampled from culture after CMV antigen stimulation. The chain combines TRBV7-9 with TRBJ2-1, with 9 bases lining up with TRBD1. This TCR derives from a human donor in good health (CMV status not recorded). Some clones in this sample may be carry-over from other donors' samples. The CDR3 sequence: CASSPQGQGITQFF. The CDR3 DNA reads as TGTGCCAGCAGCCCACAGGGACAGGGAATAACGCAGTTCTTC.